The 21 T cell receptor beta chains presented below share a single source sample, sequenced in a study of shared clonotypes between healthy human individuals. Assay used: immunoSEQ multiplex PCR; TCRdb lists only in-frame clones, some missing. Of some 490,000 clones in the sample, 70% to 80% were seen once. The sequenced sample consisted of PBMCs. Receptors were obtained from a woman in her thirties or forties in good health. Some clones in this sample may be carry-over from other donors' samples.

The chain couples TRBV5-1 to TRBJ2-3; no reliable D call. With 4 bases removed from V and 0 bases from J, the gap between germline ends came to 6 bases. The CDR3 covers 13 residues. The germline gives CDR1 SGHRS, CDR2 YFSETQ. The CDR3 region has the DNA TGCGCCAGCAGCAGCGTTAGCACAGATACGCAGTATTTT. Protein sequence: CASSSVSTDTQYF.

About this clone itself: A junction boundary mismatches the germline segment, possibly from a read error. The chain recombines TRBV7-9 with TRBJ2-6, with a weak D call TRBD1 (5 bases). Germline V lookup: CDR1 SEHNR, CDR2 FQNEAQ (reference sequence). This CDR3 has 15 residues. The CDR3 nucleotides read TGTGTCAGCAGCAAGCAGGGTTCTGGGGCCAACGTCCTGACTTTC. This gives the protein CVSSKQGSGANVLTF.

V usage is TRBV2 and J usage is TRBJ1-1; 10 bases fit TRBD1. This CDR3 region has 14 residues. V lost 5 bases to trimming and J lost 4 bases; unmatched junction nucleotides: 4. Germline V gene lookup returns CDR1 SNHLY and CDR2 FYNNEI. This CDR3 reads CASSTTGGPTEAFF. The CDR3 coding sequence is TGTGCCAGCAGTACGACAGGGGGCCCCACTGAAGCTTTCTTT. Combining the CDR3 with reference TRBV2 and TRBJ1-1 gives the whole variable domain EPEVTQTPSHQVTQMGQEVILRCVPISNHLYFYWYRQILGQKVEFLVSFYNNEISEKSEIFDDQFSVERPDGSNFTLKIRSTKLEDSAMYFCASSTTGGPTEAFFGQGTRLTVV.

This chain uses TRBV7-2 with TRBJ2-2; 7 bases are shared with TRBD2. Germline trimming cut 7 bases from V and 4 bases from J; bases unmatched to any gene: 12. Germline V CDR1 and CDR2: SGHTA, FQGNSA. The length of the CDR3 is 16 residues. The CDR3 nucleotides read TGTGCCAGCACCCCAGAGGGGCGGGAGAGCACCGGGGAGCTGTTTTTT. Translation: CASTPEGRESTGELFF.

The rearrangement joins TRBV5-4 to TRBJ2-7; TRBD1 is a possible D gene (6 bases). CDR1 SGHNT and CDR2 YYREEE come from the germline V gene (reference sequence). The CDR3 has 15 residues. Between the trimmed V and J ends, which lost 4 bases and 2 bases, there was a span of 16 bases. The chain's CDR3 is CASSTRTEHPYEQYF. The CDR3 DNA reads TGTGCCAGCAGCACTAGGACAGAACATCCCTACGAGCAGTACTTC.

The V gene is TRBV6-1, the J gene TRBJ2-3; 7 bases map to TRBD2. Germline V gene sequence: CDR1 MNHNS, CDR2 SASEGT. J gave up 5 bases and V 0 bases, and 11 bases lay outside the gene matches. The CDR3 extends over 17 amino acids. CDR3 DNA sequence: TGTGCCAGCAGTGAAGCCAGGTCGGCGGGAGTGGTAGATACGCAGTATTTT. Amino acid sequence: CASSEARSAGVVDTQYF.

As concerns this clone: This likely stems from a read error, as it lies one base from a far larger clone. Distinct nucleotide sequences in the sample also encode this CDR3. The J gene is TRBJ2-5, the V gene TRBV9; 8 bases are a match to TRBD2. CDR3 length: 14 residues. Germline loops: CDR1 SGDLS, CDR2 YYNGEE. V shed 2 bases, J shed 7 bases, and the junction held 7 bases outside the gene matches. This CDR3 is CASSVGLAGGTQYF. Written as DNA, the CDR3 is TGTGCCAGCAGCGTCGGACTGGCGGGAGGGACCCAGTACTTC. Full variable domain (missing parts from reference TRBV9 and TRBJ2-5): DSGVTQTPKHLITATGQRVTLRCSPRSGDLSVYWYQQSLDQGLQFLIQYYNGEERAKGNILERFSAQQFPDLHSELNLSSLELGDSALYFCASSVGLAGGTQYFGPGTRLLVL.

The chain joins TRBV9 to TRBJ1-4; 8 nucleotides match TRBD1. The CDR3 totals 16 residues. Germline-derived CDR1 and CDR2 are SGDLS and YYNGEE. Germline trimming cut 3 bases from V and 8 bases from J; bases unmatched to any gene: 12. This chain's CDR3 is CASSAGTGSLGEKLFF. As DNA, the CDR3 is TGTGCCAGCAGCGCCGGGACAGGAAGCCTGGGAGAAAAACTGTTTTTT.

The sample holds one count of this clone. The rearrangement uses TRBV11-2 and TRBJ2-3; 7 bases agree with TRBD2. J was trimmed by 4 bases and V by 4 bases; bases with no gene match: 11. This CDR3 has 16 amino acids. CDR1 is SGHAT and CDR2 is FQNNGV in the germline V gene. CDR3 sequence reads: CASSYGAGRVADTQYF. The DNA for the CDR3 is TGTGCCAGCAGCTACGGAGCGGGGAGGGTTGCAGATACGCAGTATTTT.

As concerns this clone: Different DNA sequences within this sample yield the same CDR3. The chain employs TRBV7-2 and TRBJ2-1; D is perhaps TRBD2 (7 bases). Germline V CDR1 and CDR2: SGHTA, FQGNSA. With 0 bases removed from V and 4 bases from J, the gap between germline ends came to 10 bases. There are 15 residues in the CDR3. The CDR3 sequence is CASSLAGGPYNEQFF. DNA of the CDR3: TGTGCCAGCAGCTTAGCCGGGGGGCCGTACAATGAGCAGTTCTTC.

This sequence joins TRBV15 and TRBJ2-1; maybe TRBD1 (7 bases). Germline V gene data show CDR1 as LNHNV and CDR2 as YYDKDF (reference sequence). Trimming stripped 5 bases from V and 8 bases from J, with 19 bases between. The length of the CDR3 is 15 residues. The CDR3 coding sequence is TGTGCCACCAGCGCGCGACAGGGACCGGGGGATGAGCAGTTCTTC. Its translation: CATSARQGPGDEQFF.

The V call is TRBV18, the J call TRBJ2-2; 7 bases fit TRBD1. Germline-derived CDR1 and CDR2 are KGHSH and LQKENI. With 1 base clipped from V and 4 bases from J, the junction kept 6 bases outside the gene matches. The CDR3 contains 16 residues. The CDR3: CASSPQGATGTGELFF. CDR3 sequence (DNA): TGTGCCAGCTCACCACAGGGGGCGACGGGCACCGGGGAGCTGTTTTTT.

The chain has TRBV7-3 and TRBJ2-3; TRBD2 matches 13 bases. Germline values: CDR1 SGHTA, CDR2 FQGTGA. The junction had 11 bases not matched to a gene; V was cut back by 5 bases and J by 0 bases. The CDR3 has 19 amino acids. The CDR3 DNA is TGTGCCAGCAGCGGACCACCGGGACTAGCGGGACCTAGCACAGATACGCAGTATTTT. Translating gives CASSGPPGLAGPSTDTQYF.

CDR3 protein: CGGTGTSGRTTQYF. The CDR3 nucleotides are TGTGGCGGAACTGGGACTAGCGGGAGGACGACCCAGTACTTC. The chain joins TRBV30 to TRBJ2-5, with 15 bases matching TRBD2. CDR1 GTSNPN and CDR2 SVGIG come from the germline V gene (reference sequence). This CDR3 has 14 amino acids. Drawing the rest from reference TRBV30 and TRBJ2-5, the complete variable domain is SQTIHQWPATLVQPVGSPLSLECTVEGTSNPNLYWYRQAAGRGLQLLFYSVGIGQISSEVPQNLSASRPQDRQFILSSKKLLLSDSGFYLCGGTGTSGRTTQYFGPGTRLLVL.

Comments on this clone: Different DNA sequences within this sample yield the same CDR3. The rearrangement joins TRBV2 to TRBJ1-5, with 9 bases matching TRBD1. The CDR3 sequence is 13 residues long. The germline V gene has CDR1 SNHLY and CDR2 FYNNEI. V lost 6 bases to trimming and J lost 7 bases; unmatched junction nucleotides: 4. CDR3: CASRGQGGQPQHF. The CDR3 region has the DNA TGTGCCAGCAGGGGACAGGGCGGGCAGCCCCAGCATTTT.

The rearrangement links TRBV7-3 to TRBJ1-5; the D gene is possibly TRBD1 (6 bases). Germline values: CDR1 SGHTA, CDR2 FQGTGA. V dropped 3 bases and J dropped 1 base, with 10 bases sitting between them. The CDR3 runs 15 residues. The CDR3 DNA is TGTGCCAGCAGCTTGACGGGACAAAGCAATCAGCCCCAGCATTTT. This gives the protein CASSLTGQSNQPQHF.

The V call is TRBV11-2, the J call TRBJ2-1, with 9 bases that match TRBD1. Germline CDR1 reads SGHAT; CDR2 reads FQNNGV. The V segment lost 6 bases and the J segment 2 bases; nucleotides outside the gene matches: 8. The CDR3 runs 16 residues. CDR3 residues: CASRPFRQGAYNEQFF. CDR3 nucleotides: TGTGCCAGCAGGCCATTTCGACAGGGGGCCTACAATGAGCAGTTCTTC.

The CDR3 bases are TGTGCCAGCAGTGCTTCCGATAATAGCAATCAGCCCCAGCATTTT. Translation: CASSASDNSNQPQHF. The V gene is TRBV2, the J gene TRBJ1-5; D call uncertain. From germline, CDR1 is SNHLY and CDR2 FYNNEI. The CDR3 is made up of 15 amino acids. The V and J ends lost 4 bases and 0 bases respectively, with 10 bases between them.

The chain links TRBV5-1 to TRBJ2-7; no clear D. The V end lost 0 bases, the J end lost 0 bases, and 10 bases lay between the germline ends. The germline V gene encodes CDR1 SGHRS and CDR2 YFSETQ. The CDR3 spans 15 residues. The CDR3 loop reads CASSLGITISYEQYF. The CDR3 DNA follows: TGCGCCAGCAGCTTGGGCATTACCATCTCCTACGAGCAGTACTTC.

This chain joins TRBV18 and TRBJ2-2, with D maybe TRBD2 (5 bases). Germline V gene data show CDR1 as KGHSH and CDR2 as LQKENI. Trimming pared 2 bases from V and 4 bases from J, leaving 8 bases between. The CDR3 contains 14 residues. The CDR3 is CASSPAAGTGELFF. CDR3 DNA sequence: TGTGCCAGCTCACCAGCGGCGGGCACCGGGGAGCTGTTTTTT. Variable domain in full (rest from reference TRBV18 and TRBJ2-2): NAGVMQNPRHLVRRRGQEARLRCSPMKGHSHVYWYRQLPEEGLKFMVYLQKENIIDESGMPKERFSAEFPKEGPSILRIQQVVRGDSAAYFCASSPAAGTGELFFGEGSRLTVL.

The chain recombines TRBV27 with TRBJ2-1; no reliable D call. V lost 3 bases and J lost 4, with 13 bases in between. CDR3 length equals 15 residues. Looked up from germline, CDR1 is MNHEY and CDR2 is SMNVEV (reference sequence). As DNA, the CDR3 is TGTGCCAGCAGTTTCAGAACTACGCCTTACAATGAGCAGTTCTTC. Translating gives CASSFRTTPYNEQFF.